The T cell receptor beta chain under discussion was sequenced for a study of blood T cell repertoires in COVID-19. TCRdb's table, derived via immunoSEQ multiplex PCR, lists solely in-frame clones and lacks some. The sample has around 150,000 clones, over 80% seen once. CDR3 length equals 13 residues. Trimming took 5 bases from V and 3 from J, leaving 10 bases between them. Germline V gene data show CDR1 as MNHEY and CDR2 as SVGEGT. The chain combines TRBV6-2 or TRBV6-3 with TRBJ1-2, with D unclear. The receptor was isolated from a man between 65 and 80 years old who had been exposed to COVID-19. Sequenced sample: PBMCs or T cells enriched from blood (not recorded which). CDR3 sequence reads: CASSLDTDYGYTF. In nucleotides, the CDR3 is TGTGCCAGCAGTCTTGACACCGACTATGGCTACACCTTC.